The entry below gives a single T cell receptor (beta chain) sequence along with its context. The target antigen is unknown. The method was immunoSEQ multiplex PCR; TCRdb's version includes in-frame clones alone and lacks a portion of them. This sample has 100,000 or so clones, with about 85% found just once. This record belongs to a study of T cell responses to AZD1222 COVID-19 vaccine. Findings and limits, study-wide: Donors in the cohort were predominantly white British and more often female, and clonal diversity was possibly underestimated.

This CDR3 spans 15 amino acids. Germline V gene data show CDR1 as SGHNT and CDR2 as YENEEA. Trimming left V 2 bases short and J 6 bases short, with 14 bases between. Sequences were derived from peripheral blood, sampled 28 days after the second AZD1222 dose. The source of this sequence is an adult who received the AZD1222 COVID-19 vaccine. This sequence joins TRBV11-3 and TRBJ2-1, with D possibly TRBD2 on 6 matching bases. The chain's CDR3 is CASSLSFGAGNEQFF. CDR3 bases: TGTGCCAGCAGCTTATCATTCGGAGCGGGCAATGAGCAGTTCTTC.